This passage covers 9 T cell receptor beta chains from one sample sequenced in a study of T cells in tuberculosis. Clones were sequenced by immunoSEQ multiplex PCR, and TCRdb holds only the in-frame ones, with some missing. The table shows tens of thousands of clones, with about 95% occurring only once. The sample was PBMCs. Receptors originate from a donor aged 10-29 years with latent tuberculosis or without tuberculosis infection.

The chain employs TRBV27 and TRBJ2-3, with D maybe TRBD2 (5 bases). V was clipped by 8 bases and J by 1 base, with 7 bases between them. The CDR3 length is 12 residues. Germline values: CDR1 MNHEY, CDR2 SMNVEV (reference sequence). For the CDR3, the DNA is TGTGCCAGCCGGCGGGGCACAGATACGCAGTATTTT. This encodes CASRRGTDTQYF.

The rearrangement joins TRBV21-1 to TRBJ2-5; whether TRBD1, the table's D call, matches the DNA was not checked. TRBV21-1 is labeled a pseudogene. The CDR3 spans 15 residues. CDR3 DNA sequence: TGTGCCAGCAGTTTACAGGGGATTCGTCAAGAGACCCAGTACTTC. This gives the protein CASSLQGIRQETQYF.

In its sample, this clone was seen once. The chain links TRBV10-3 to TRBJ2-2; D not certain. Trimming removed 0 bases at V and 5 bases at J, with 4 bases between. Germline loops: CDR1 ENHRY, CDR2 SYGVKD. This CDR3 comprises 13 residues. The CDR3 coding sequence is TGTGCCATCAGTGAGTCACTGACCGGGGAGCTGTTTTTT. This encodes CAISESLTGELFF.

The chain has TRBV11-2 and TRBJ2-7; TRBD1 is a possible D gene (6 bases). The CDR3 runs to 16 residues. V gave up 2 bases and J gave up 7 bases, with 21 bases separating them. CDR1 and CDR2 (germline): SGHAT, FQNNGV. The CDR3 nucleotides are TGTGCCAGCAGCTTACCCCTGGGGAGCCCGAGGGGGGAGCAGTACTTC. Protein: CASSLPLGSPRGEQYF.

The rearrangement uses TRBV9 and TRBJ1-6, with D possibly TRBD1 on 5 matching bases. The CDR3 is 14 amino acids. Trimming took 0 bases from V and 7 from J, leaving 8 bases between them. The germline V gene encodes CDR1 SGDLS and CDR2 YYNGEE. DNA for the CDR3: TGTGCCAGCAGCGTAGAGTCAGGGAATTCACCCCTCCACTTT. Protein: CASSVESGNSPLHF. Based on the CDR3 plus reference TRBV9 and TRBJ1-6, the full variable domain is DSGVTQTPKHLITATGQRVTLRCSPRSGDLSVYWYQQSLDQGLQFLIQYYNGEERAKGNILERFSAQQFPDLHSELNLSSLELGDSALYFCASSVESGNSPLHFGNGTRLTVT.

CDR3 in DNA: TGTGCCAGCAGCTTAGCGTCAACTAGAGGCACAGATACGCAGTATTTT. Translated: CASSLASTRGTDTQYF. This chain connects TRBV7-8 to TRBJ2-3, with D possibly TRBD2 on 5 matching bases. The CDR3 sequence is 16 residues long. Looked up from germline, CDR1 is SGHVS and CDR2 is FQNEAQ. The V end lost 0 bases, the J end lost 1 base, and 11 bases lay between the germline ends.

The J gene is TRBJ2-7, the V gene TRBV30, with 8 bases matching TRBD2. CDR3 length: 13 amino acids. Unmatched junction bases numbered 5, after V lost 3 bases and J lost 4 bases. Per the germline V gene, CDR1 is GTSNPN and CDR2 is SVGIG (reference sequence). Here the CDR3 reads CAWRVAGRYEQYF. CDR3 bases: TGTGCCTGGAGGGTAGCGGGGAGATACGAGCAGTACTTC.

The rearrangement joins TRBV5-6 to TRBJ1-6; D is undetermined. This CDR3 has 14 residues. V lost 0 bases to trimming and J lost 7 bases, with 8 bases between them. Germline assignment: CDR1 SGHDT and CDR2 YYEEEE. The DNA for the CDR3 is TGTGCCAGCAGCTTGGGCACAGCAAATTCACCCCTCCACTTT. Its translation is CASSLGTANSPLHF.

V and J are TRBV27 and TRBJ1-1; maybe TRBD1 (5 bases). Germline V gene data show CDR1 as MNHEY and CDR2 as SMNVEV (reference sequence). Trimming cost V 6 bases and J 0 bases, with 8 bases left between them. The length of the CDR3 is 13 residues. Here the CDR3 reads CASSETVNTEAFF. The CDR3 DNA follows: TGTGCCAGCAGCGAGACAGTGAACACTGAAGCTTTCTTT.